The rows below give T cell receptor beta chains drawn from one sample of a study of cytomegalovirus exposure and HLA in healthy donors. Assay: immunoSEQ multiplex PCR; the TCRdb copy retains only in-frame clones and omits some. The sample yields about 200,000 clones, roughly 13% seen once. The sequenced sample was PBMCs. Receptors were obtained from a man over 45 in good health and CMV-seropositive. The CDR3 runs from the conserved cysteine through the conserved F or W.

TRBV14	TRBJ1-1	CASSQVKFDFGTEAFF
TRBV10-2	TRBJ2-7	CASRDTYEQYF
TRBV9	TRBJ2-3	CASSVGLRGGRDTDTQYF
TRBV5-4	TRBJ1-2	CASSEYAGDGYTF
TRBV5-1	TRBJ2-7	CASSLDGPRLTHEQYF
TRBV7-9	TRBJ2-4	CASSLAGRSKNIQYF
TRBV19	TRBJ2-1	CASSVGTDNEQFF
TRBV5-4	TRBJ2-2	CASALFGQGHTGELFF
TRBV7-9	TRBJ1-1	CASSLGDRGQGSAEAFF
TRBV11-2	TRBJ1-6	CASSSRDRGDSPLHF
TRBV7-2	TRBJ2-1	CASRQPGQGGYNEQFF
TRBV9	TRBJ1-5	CASSTGTQVNQPQHF
TRBV30	.	CAWSQLGGYEQYF
TRBV28	TRBJ1-4	CASRTGVEKLFF
TRBV7-2	TRBJ1-3	CASSRPTGLDGNTIYF
TRBV10-3	TRBJ2-4	CAIKPDSQNIQYF
TRBV27	TRBJ2-1	CASSPGLARYNEQFF
TRBV11-3	TRBJ2-3	CASSARRDRGAWGDTQYF